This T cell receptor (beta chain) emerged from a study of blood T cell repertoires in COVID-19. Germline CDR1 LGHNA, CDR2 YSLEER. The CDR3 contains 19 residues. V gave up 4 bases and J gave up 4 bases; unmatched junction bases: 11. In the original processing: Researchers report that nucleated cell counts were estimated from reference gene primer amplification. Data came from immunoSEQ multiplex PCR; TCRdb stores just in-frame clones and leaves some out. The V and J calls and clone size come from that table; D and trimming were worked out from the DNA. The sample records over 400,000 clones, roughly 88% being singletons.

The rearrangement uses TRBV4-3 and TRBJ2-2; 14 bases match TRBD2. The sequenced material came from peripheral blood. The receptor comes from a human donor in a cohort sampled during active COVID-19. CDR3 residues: CASSLSPGLAGEVTGELFF. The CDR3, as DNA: TGCGCCAGCAGCCTTTCTCCGGGACTAGCGGGAGAGGTCACCGGGGAGCTGTTTTTT.